The TCR beta chain under discussion was sequenced for a study of cytomegalovirus exposure and HLA in healthy donors. Germline CDR1 reads SGHRS; CDR2 reads YFSETQ. V was clipped by 0 bases and J by 2 bases, with 5 bases between them. This CDR3 has 14 residues. The PCR contained 60 Vbeta and 13 Jbeta primers. Profiled with immunoSEQ multiplex PCR; TCRdb holds only in-frame clones, not every one. This table holds under 200,000 clones, approximately 84% found once. This receptor was identified in a woman aged 50 to 60 in good health and CMV-seropositive. Sequences were obtained from PBMCs. This chain uses TRBV5-1 with TRBJ2-2; no firm D call. The CDR3 DNA reads TGCGCCAGCAGCTTGGAAGCTAACACCGGGGAGCTGTTTTTT. Protein sequence: CASSLEANTGELFF. Full variable domain (outside the CDR3, taken from reference TRBV5-1 and TRBJ2-2): KAGVTQTPRYLIKTRGQQVTLSCSPISGHRSVSWYQQTPGQGLQFLFEYFSETQRNKGNFPGRFSGRQFSNSRSEMNVSTLELGDSALYLCASSLEANTGELFFGEGSRLTVL.